This T cell receptor beta chain stems from a study of blood T cells in healthy people across ages. Overall study: Template switching retrieved approximately one barcoded beta molecule for each two T cells.

The CDR3 is made up of 14 amino acids. Germline values: CDR1 SGHRS, CDR2 YFSETQ. Through a sample-barcoded 5' primer and a J-beta primer mix, a second PCR was run for roughly 6 to 11 cycles. TCRdb analysed the 5' RACE reads with MiXCR anew, one entry per CDR3 protein. The table lists 650,000 or so distinct CDR3 sequences, over 40% of them singletons, with roughly 12% in the top ten. In the case of this clonotype: Compared with germline, one end of the junction differs, possibly owing to a read error.

The chain employs TRBV5-1 and TRBJ1-2; unclear D gene. This TCR was recovered from a woman of 80 years or more in good health. Sequencing was carried out using blood. Written as DNA, the CDR3 is TGCGCCAGCAGCTTGATGGCAGCAAACTATGGCCACACCTTC. It is translated as CASSLMAANYGHTF.